This T cell receptor beta chain was captured by sequencing in a study of blood T cell repertoires in COVID-19. Study as a whole: Acute-phase and convalescent COVID-19 samples originated in the United States, Italy and Spain. PBMCs, B-cell-depleted T cells, or T cells provided the cDNA or gDNA that made up the material.

As handled by the study authors: Reference gene primer amplification gave nucleated cell count estimates. The table came from immunoSEQ multiplex PCR; TCRdb's copy has only in-frame clones and leaves some out. D and trimming come from the DNA, and the V and J calls and clone size come from that table. Of approximately 90,000 clones detected, approximately 85% appear once; the ten largest clones hold about an eighth. CDR1 is LGHDT and CDR2 is YNNKEL in the germline V gene (reference sequence). Trimming stripped 4 bases from V and 4 bases from J, with 15 bases between. This CDR3 has 15 amino acids. The rearrangement links TRBV3-1 (or the pseudogene TRBV3-2) to TRBJ2-3; D is possibly TRBD1 (5 bases). The TCR comes from a human donor in a cohort sampled during active COVID-19. Sequences were obtained from peripheral blood. CDR3 nucleotide sequence: TGTGCCAGCAGCCTATTTAAGGGGTCGGCAGATACGCAGTATTTT. This gives the protein CASSLFKGSADTQYF.